The rows below give T cell receptor beta chains drawn from one sample of a study of immune evolution from preneoplasia to lung adenocarcinoma. Libraries were prepared by immunoSEQ multiplex PCR; TCRdb keeps only in-frame clonotypes and omits some of them. Of around 10,000 clones listed, 75% to 85% are singletons. Specimen: FFPE minimally invasive lung adenocarcinoma tissue. The receptors stem from a donor at least 70 years old with lung adenocarcinoma. Both conserved end residues are trimmed from each CDR3.

TRBJ2-7,TRBV30,AWSATGSGEQY
TRBJ1-1,TRBV9,ASSVARDRPSSEAF
TRBJ2-1,TRBV7-9,ASSPLSGRADEQF
TRBJ1-1,TRBV5-8,ASSFGLYEKEAF
TRBJ2-1,TRBV6-5,ASRGSGVPEQF
TRBJ1-1,TRBV7-9,ASSQTMNTEAF
TRBJ1-3,TRBV7-8,ASSLAAQGAGNTIY
TRBJ2-1,TRBV25-1,ASSLVTSGQGADEQF
TRBJ2-7,TRBV6-5,ASSLNINVEQY
TRBJ2-5,TRBV28,ASSLNGQGETQY
TRBJ1-2,TRBV6-5,ASTPNPTAGYT
TRBJ2-7,TRBV4-1,ASSQDRVVGYEQY
TRBJ2-7,TRBV28,ASSPRIRVYEQY
TRBJ1-2,TRBV6-1,ASSRSGDFMSGYT
TRBJ1-1,TRBV21-1,ASSKLRVRHPLGTEAF
TRBJ2-2,TRBV2,ASKEENTGELF
TRBJ2-1,TRBV11-2,ASSSGQFFRDEQF
TRBJ1-5,TRBV19,ASTLYIRGWPQH
TRBJ2-3,TRBV5-5,ASSPRLAGGHTDTQY
TRBJ1-4,TRBV28,ASSGKVATNEKLF
TRBJ2-7,TRBV19,ASSPGTVGEQY
TRBJ1-1,TRBV6-6,ASSLTGGGTEAF
TRBJ1-1,TRBV7-6,ASSSYGRGGMNTEAF
TRBJ2-2,TRBV6-1,ASSATAGQRGSRAGELF
TRBJ2-5,TRBV5-5,ASRPWTGGKETQY
TRBJ2-3,TRBV4-1,ASSQRDKSGADTQY
TRBJ1-2,TRBV9,ASSVGPTGGSNYGYT
TRBJ2-1,TRBV7-3,ASSLRSGAGLTGPHNEQF
TRBJ2-5,TRBV9,ASSATLAGETQY
TRBJ1-3,TRBV30,AWNMRGLSGNTIY
TRBJ2-3,TRBV5-1,ASSHGTSGRPDTQY
TRBJ1-5,TRBV5-1,ASSLIPLGTGEDQPQH
TRBJ2-3,TRBV9,ASSLQGRRGDTQY
TRBJ2-1,TRBV28,ASSSLGLSSYNEQF